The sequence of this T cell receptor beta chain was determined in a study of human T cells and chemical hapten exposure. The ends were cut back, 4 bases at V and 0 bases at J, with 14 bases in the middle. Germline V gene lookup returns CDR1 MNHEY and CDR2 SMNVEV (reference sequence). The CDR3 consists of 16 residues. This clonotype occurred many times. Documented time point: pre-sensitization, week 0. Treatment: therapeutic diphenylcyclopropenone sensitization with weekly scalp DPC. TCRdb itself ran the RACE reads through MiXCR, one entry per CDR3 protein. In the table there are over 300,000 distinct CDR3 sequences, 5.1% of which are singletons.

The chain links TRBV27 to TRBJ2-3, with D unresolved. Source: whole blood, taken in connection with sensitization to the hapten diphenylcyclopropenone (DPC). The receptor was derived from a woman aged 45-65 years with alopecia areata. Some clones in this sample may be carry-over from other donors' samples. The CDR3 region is CASSSPRKVSTDTQYF. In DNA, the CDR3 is TGTGCCAGCAGTTCCCCCCGGAAAGTTAGCACAGATACGCAGTATTTT.